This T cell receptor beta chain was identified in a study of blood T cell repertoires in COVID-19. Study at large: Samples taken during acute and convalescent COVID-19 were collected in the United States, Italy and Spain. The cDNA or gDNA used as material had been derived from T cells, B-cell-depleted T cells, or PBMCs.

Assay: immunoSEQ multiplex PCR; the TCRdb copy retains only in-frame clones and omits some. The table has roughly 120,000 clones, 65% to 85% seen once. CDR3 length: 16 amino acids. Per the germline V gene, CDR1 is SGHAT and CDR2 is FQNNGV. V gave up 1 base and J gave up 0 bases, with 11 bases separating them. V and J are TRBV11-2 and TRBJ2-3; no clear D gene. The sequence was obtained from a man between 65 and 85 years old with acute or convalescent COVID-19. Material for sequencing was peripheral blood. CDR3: CASSLGGFTSTDTQYF. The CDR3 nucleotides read TGTGCCAGCAGCTTAGGCGGATTTACTAGCACAGATACGCAGTATTTT.